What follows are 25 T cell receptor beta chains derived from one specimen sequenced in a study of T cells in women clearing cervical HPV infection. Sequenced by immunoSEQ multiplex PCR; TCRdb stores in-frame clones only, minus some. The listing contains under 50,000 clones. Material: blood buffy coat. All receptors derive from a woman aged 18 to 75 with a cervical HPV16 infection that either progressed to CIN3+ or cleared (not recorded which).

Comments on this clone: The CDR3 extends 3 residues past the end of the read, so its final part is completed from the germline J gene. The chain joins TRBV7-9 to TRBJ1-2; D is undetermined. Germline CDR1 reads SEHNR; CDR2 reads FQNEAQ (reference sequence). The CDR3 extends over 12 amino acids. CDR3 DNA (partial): TGTGCCAGCAGCTCCTCGTCTCCCGGC. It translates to CASSSSSPG. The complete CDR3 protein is CASSSSSPGYTF. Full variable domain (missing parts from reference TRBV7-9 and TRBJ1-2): DTGVSQNPRHKITKRGQNVTFRCDPISEHNRLYWYRQTLGQGPEFLTYFQNEAQLEKSRLLSDRFSAERPKGSFSTLEIQRTEQGDSAMYLCASSSSSPGYTFGSGTRLTVV.

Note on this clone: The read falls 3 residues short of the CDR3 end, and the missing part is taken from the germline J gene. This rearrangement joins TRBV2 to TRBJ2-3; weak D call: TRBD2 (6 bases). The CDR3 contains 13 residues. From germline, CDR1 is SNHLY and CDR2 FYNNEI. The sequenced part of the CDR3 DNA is TGTGCCAGCGGTATGGAGGGGCAAGAGACG. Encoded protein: CASGMEGQET. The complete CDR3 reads CASGMEGQETQYF.

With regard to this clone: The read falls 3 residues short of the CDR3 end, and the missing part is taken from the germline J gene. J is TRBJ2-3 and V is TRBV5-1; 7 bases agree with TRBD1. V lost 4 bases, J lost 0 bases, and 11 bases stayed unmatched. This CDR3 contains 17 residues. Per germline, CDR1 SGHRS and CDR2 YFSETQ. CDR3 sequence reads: CASSRRTGSSSTDTQYF. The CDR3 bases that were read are TGCGCCAGCAGCAGAAGGACAGGCTCTAGTAGCACAGATACG.

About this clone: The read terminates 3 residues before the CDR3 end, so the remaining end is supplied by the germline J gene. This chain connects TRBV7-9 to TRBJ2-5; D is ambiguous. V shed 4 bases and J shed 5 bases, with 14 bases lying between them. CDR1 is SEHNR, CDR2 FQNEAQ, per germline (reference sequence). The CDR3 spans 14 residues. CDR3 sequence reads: CASSSSSSGETQYF. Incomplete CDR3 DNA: TGTGCCAGCAGCTCCTCTAGTAGTGGGGAGACC.

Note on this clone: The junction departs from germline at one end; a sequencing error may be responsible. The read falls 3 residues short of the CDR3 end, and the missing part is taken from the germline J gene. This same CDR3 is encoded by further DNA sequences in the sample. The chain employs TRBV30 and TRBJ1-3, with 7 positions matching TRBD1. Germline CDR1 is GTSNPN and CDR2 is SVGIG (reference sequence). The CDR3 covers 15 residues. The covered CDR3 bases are TGTGCCTGGAGCCTAGGGGGCTTCTCTGGAAACACA. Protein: CAWSLGGFSGNT. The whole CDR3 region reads CAWSLGGFSGNTIYF.

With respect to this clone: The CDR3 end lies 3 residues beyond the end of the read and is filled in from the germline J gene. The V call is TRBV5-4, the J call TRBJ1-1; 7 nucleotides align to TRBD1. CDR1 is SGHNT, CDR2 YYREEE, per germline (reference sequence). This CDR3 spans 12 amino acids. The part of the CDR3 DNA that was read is TGTGCCAGCAGCTTGGGGACAGGTCGG. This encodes CASSLGTGR. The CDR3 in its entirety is CASSLGTGRAFF. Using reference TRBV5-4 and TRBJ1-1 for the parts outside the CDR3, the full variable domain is ETGVTQSPTHLIKTRGQQVTLRCSSQSGHNTVSWYQQALGQGPQFIFQYYREEENGRGNFPPRFSGLQFPNYSSELNVNALELDDSALYLCASSLGTGRAFFGQGTRLTVV.

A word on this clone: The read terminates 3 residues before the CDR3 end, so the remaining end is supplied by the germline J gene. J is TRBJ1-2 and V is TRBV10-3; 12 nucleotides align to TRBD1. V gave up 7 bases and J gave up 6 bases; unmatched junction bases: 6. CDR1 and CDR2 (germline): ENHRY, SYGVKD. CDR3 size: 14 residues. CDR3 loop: CAITPGQGANGYTF. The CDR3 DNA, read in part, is TGTGCCATCACCCCGGGACAGGGGGCTAATGGC.

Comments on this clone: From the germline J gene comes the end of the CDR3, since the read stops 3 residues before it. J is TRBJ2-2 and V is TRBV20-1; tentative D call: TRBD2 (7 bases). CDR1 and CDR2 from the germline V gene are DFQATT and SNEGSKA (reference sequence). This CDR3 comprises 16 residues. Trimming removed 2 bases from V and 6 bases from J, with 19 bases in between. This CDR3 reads CSARRGGGGGPGELFF. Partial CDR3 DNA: TGCAGTGCTAGACGAGGGGGAGGGGGGGGCCCCGGGGAG.

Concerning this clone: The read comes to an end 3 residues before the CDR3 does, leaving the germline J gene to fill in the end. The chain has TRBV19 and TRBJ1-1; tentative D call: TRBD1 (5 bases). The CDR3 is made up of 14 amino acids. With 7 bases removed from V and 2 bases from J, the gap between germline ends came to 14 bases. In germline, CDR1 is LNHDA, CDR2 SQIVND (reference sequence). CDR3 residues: CASIPAGINTEAFF. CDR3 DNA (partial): TGTGCCAGTATCCCTGCAGGGATTAACACTGAA.

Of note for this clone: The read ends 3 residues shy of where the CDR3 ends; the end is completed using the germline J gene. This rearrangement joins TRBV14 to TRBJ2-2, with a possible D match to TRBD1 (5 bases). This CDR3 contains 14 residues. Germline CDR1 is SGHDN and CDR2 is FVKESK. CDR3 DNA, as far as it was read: TGTGCCAGCAGCCCCTTGACTGGGGCCAACGTG. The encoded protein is CASSPLTGANV. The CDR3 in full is CASSPLTGANVLFF.

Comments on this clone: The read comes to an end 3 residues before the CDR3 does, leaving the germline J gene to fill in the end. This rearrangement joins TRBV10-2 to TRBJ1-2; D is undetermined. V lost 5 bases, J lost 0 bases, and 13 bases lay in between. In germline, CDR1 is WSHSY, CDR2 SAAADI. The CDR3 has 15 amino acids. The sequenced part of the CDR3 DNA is TGCGCCAGCAGTAAGGGCATAGATACTAACTATGGC. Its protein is CASSKGIDTNYG. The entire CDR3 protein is CASSKGIDTNYGYTF.

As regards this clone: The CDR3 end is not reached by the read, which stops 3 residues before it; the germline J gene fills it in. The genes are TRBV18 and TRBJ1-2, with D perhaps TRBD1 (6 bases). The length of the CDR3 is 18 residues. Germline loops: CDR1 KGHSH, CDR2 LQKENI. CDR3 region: CASSPAVGLAGAKRDYTF. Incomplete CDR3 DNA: TGTGCCAGCTCACCAGCGGTAGGACTAGCGGGGGCGAAACGGGAC. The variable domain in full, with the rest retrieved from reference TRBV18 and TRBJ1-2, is NAGVMQNPRHLVRRRGQEARLRCSPMKGHSHVYWYRQLPEEGLKFMVYLQKENIIDESGMPKERFSAEFPKEGPSILRIQQVVRGDSAAYFCASSPAVGLAGAKRDYTFGSGTRLTVV.

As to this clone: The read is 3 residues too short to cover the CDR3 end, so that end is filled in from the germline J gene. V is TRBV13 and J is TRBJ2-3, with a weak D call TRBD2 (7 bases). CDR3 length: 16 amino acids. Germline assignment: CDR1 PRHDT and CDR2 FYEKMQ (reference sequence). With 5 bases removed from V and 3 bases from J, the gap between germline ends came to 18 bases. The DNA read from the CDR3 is TGTGCCAGCAGCACCCGTTTGGGGGGGACAACAGATACG. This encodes CASSTRLGGTTDT. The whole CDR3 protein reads CASSTRLGGTTDTQYF. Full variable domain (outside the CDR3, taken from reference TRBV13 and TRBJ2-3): AAGVIQSPRHLIKEKRETATLKCYPIPRHDTVYWYQQGPGQDPQFLISFYEKMQSDKGSIPDRFSAQQFSDYHSELNMSSLELGDSALYFCASSTRLGGTTDTQYFGPGTRLTVL.

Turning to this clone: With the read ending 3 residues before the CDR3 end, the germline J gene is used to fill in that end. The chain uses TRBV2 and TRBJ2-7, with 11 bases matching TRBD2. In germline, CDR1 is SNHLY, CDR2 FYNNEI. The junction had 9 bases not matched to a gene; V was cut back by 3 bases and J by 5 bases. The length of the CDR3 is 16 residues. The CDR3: CASSEPTSGVAHEQYF. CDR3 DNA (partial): TGTGCCAGCAGTGAGCCGACTAGCGGGGTCGCCCACGAG.

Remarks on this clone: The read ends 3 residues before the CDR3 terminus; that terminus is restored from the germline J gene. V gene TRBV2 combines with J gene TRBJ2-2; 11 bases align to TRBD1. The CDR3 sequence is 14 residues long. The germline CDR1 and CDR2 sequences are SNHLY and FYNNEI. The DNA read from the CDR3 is TGTGCCAGCAGGGAGGACAGGGGGCGTTCACCG. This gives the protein CASREDRGRSP. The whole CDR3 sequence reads CASREDRGRSPLFF.

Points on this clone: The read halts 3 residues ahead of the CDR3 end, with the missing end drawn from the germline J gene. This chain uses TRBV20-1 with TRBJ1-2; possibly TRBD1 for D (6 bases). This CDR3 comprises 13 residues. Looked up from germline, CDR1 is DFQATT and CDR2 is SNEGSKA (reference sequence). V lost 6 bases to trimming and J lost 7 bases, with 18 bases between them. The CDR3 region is CSANGGQESGYTF. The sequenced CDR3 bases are TGCAGTGCCAACGGGGGGCAGGAGAGTGGC.

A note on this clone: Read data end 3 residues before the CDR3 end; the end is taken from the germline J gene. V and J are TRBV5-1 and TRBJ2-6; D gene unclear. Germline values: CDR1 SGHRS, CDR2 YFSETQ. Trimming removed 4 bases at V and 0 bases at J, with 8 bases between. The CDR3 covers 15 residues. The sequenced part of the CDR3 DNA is TGCGCCAGCAGCCTTGGGCCCTCTGGGGCCAACGTC. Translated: CASSLGPSGANV. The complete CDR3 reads CASSLGPSGANVLTF.

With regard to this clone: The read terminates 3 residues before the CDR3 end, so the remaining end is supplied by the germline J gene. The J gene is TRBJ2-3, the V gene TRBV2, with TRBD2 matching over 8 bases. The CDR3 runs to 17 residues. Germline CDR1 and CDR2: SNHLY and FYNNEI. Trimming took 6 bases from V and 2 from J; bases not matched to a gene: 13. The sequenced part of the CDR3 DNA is TGTGCCAGCAGCCCATCTGGGGGCGGGGGGCTCACAGATACG. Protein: CASSPSGGGGLTDT. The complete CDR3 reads CASSPSGGGGLTDTQYF.

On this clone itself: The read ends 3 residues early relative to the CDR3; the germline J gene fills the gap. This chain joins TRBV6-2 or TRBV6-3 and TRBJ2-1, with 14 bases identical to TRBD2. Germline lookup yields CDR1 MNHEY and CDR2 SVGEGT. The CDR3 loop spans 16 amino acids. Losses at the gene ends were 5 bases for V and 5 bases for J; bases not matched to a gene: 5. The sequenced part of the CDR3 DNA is TGTGCCAGCAGTCGCGGGACTAGCGGGAGAAACAATGAG. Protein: CASSRGTSGRNNE. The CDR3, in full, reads CASSRGTSGRNNEQFF.

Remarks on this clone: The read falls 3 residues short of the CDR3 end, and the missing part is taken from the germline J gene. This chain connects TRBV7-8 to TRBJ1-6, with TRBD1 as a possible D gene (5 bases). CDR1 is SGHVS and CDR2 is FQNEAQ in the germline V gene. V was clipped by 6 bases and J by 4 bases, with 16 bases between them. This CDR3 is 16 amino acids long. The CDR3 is CASRQSGTHYNSPLHF. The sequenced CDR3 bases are TGTGCCAGCAGACAATCCGGGACTCATTATAATTCACCC.

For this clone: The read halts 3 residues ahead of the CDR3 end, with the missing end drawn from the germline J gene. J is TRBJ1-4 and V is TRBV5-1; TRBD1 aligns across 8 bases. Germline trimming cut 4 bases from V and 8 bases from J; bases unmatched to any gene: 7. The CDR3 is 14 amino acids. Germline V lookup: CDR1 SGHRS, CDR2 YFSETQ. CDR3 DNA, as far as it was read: TGCGCCAGCAGCACAGGACAGGGAAGGGAAAAA. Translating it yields CASSTGQGREK. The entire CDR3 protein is CASSTGQGREKLFF.

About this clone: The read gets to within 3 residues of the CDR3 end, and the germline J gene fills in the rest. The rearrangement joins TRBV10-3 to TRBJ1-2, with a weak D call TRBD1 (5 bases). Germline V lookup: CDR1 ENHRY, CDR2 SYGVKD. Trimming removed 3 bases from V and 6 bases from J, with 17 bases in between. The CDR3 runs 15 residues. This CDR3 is CAISEQLGASDGYTF. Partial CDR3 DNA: TGTGCCATCAGTGAACAGTTAGGGGCTAGCGATGGC.

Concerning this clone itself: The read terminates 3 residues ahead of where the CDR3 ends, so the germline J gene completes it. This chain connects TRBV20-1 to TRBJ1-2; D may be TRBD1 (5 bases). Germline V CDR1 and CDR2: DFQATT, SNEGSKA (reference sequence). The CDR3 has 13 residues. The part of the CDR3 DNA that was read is TGCAGTGCTAGAGATCAGCAGGGTCACGGC. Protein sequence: CSARDQQGHG. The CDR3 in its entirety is CSARDQQGHGYTF.

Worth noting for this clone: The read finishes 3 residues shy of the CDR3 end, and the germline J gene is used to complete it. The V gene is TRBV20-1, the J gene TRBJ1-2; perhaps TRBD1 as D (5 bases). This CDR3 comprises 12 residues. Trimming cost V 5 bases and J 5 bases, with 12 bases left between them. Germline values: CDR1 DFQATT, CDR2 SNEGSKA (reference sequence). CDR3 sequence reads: CSAPPGPYGYTF. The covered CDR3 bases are TGCAGTGCTCCCCCAGGGCCGTATGGC.

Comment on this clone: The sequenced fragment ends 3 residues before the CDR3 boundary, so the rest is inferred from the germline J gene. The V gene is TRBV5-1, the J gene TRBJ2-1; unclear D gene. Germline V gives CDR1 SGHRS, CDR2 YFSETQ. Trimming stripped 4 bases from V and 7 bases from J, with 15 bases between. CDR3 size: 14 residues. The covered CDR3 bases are TGCGCCAGCAGCCCGGAGTCCCTCGGGAATGAG. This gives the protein CASSPESLGNE. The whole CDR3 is CASSPESLGNEQFF. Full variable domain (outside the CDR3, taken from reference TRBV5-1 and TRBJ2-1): KAGVTQTPRYLIKTRGQQVTLSCSPISGHRSVSWYQQTPGQGLQFLFEYFSETQRNKGNFPGRFSGRQFSNSRSEMNVSTLELGDSALYLCASSPESLGNEQFFGPGTRLTVL.